These 3 T cell receptor beta chains originate from one sample sequenced in a study of blood T cells in healthy people across ages. Combining a sample-barcoded 5' primer with a J-beta primer mix, a second PCR ran for about 6 to 12 cycles. TCRdb used MiXCR to reprocess the 5' RACE reads, holding one entry per CDR3 protein. The repertoire includes 1.5 million to 2 million distinct CDR3 sequences, around 36% of them detected once, and over 9% sits in the top ten. The sequencing input was blood. The receptors here all came from a woman in her twenties or thirties in good health.

As to this clonotype: The junction and the germline gene differ at one end; a read error may be behind it. This chain links TRBV2 with TRBJ2-3; 8 bases are shared with TRBD2. The length of the CDR3 is 12 residues. In germline, CDR1 is SNHLY, CDR2 FYNNEI. The CDR3 DNA reads TGTGCCAGCGCCGGGGGGGCGGATACGCGGTATTTT. Amino acids: CASAGGADTRYF.

The chain has TRBV7-2 and TRBJ2-5; D is perhaps TRBD1 (6 bases). The J call may be incorrect, as the DNA end agrees better with TRBJ2-7. CDR3 size: 12 residues. CDR1 and CDR2 from the germline V gene are SGHTA and FQGNSA. This CDR3 reads CASRGAEYEQYF. The CDR3 nucleotides read TGTGCCAGCAGGGGGGCAGAATACGAGCAGTACTTC.

In its sample, this clonotype was seen a few times. The V and J genes are TRBV21-1 and TRBJ2-1; TRBD1 reflects the table's D call only, with no check against the DNA. TRBV21-1 is labeled a pseudogene. The CDR3 totals 15 residues. The CDR3 loop reads CAVNRGAHGYNEQFF. The CDR3 nucleotides read TGTGCCGTAAACAGGGGCGCCCATGGCTACAATGAGCAGTTCTTC.